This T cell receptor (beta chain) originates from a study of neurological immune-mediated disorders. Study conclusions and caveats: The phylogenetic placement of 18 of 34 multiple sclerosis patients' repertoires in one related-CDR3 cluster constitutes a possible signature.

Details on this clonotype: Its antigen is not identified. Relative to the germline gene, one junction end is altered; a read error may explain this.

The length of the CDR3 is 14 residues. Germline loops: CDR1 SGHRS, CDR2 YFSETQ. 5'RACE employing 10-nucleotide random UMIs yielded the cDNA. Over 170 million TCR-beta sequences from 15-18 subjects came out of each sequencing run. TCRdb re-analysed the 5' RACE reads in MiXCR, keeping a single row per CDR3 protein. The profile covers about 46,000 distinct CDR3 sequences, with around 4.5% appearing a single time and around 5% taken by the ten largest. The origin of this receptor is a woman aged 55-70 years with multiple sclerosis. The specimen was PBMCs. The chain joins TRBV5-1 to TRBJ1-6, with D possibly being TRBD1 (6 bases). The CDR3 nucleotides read TGCGCCAGCAGCCCGGACAGCAATAATTCCCCCCTCCACTTT. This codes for CASSPDSNNSPLHF.